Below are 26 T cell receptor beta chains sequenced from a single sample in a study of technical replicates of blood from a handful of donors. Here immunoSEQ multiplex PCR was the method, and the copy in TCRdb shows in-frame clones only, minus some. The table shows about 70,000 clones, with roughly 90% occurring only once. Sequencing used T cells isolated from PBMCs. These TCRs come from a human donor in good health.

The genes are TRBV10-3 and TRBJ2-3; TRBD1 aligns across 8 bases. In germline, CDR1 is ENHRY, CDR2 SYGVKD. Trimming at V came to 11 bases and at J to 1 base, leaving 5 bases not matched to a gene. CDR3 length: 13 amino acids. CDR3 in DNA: TGTGCCGTGGGGGGACAGGGCACAGATACGCAGTATTTT. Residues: CAVGGQGTDTQYF.

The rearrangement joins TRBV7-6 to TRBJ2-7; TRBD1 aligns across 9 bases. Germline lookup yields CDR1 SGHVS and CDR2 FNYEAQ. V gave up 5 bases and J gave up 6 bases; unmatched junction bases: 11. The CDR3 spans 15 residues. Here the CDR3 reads CASSRDRGTSGEQYF. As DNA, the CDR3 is TGTGCCAGCAGCCGTGACAGGGGGACCTCCGGCGAGCAGTACTTC.

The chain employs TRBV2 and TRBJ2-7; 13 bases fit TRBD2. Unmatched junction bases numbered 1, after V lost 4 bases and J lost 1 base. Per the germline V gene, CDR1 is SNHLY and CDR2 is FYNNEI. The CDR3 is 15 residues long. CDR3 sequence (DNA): TGTGCCAGCAGTGGGGGACTAGCGGGGTCCTACGAGCAGTACTTC. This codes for CASSGGLAGSYEQYF.

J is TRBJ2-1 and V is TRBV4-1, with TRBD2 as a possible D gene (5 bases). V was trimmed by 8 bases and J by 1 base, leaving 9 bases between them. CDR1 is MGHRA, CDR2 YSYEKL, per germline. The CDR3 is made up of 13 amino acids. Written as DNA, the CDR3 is TGCGCCAGCGGTAGCGTTTCCTACAATGAGCAGTTCTTC. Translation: CASGSVSYNEQFF.

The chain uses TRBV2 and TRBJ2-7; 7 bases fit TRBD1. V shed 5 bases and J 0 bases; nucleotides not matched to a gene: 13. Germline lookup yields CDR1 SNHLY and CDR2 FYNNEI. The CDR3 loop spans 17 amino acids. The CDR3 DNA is TGTGCCAGCAGTCGGGACAGATCAAAACCAAGCTCCTACGAGCAGTACTTC. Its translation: CASSRDRSKPSSYEQYF.

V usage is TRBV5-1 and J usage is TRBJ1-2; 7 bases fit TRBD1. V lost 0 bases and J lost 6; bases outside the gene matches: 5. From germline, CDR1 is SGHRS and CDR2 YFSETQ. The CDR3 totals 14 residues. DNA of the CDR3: TGCGCCAGCAGCTTGGAGGGGGCAGTCGATGGCTACACCTTC. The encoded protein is CASSLEGAVDGYTF.

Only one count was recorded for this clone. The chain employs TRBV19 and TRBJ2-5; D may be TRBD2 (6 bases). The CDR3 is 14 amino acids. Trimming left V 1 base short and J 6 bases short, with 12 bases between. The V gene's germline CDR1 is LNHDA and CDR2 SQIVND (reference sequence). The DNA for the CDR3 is TGTGCCAGTAGTATAGCGGGAGAAAAAAAGACCCAGTACTTC. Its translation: CASSIAGEKKTQYF.

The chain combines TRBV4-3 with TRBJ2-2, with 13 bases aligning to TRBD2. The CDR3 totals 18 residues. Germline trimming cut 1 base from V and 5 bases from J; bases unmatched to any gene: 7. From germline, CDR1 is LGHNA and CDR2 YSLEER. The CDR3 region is CASSQAWTSGSGTGELFF. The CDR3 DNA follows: TGCGCCAGCAGCCAAGCTTGGACTAGCGGGAGCGGTACCGGGGAGCTGTTTTTT.

The CDR3 reads CASRQGRRNEKLFF. CDR3 nucleotides: TGTGCCAGCCGACAGGGACGCCGGAATGAAAAACTGTTTTTT. The chain is built from TRBV6-5 and TRBJ1-4; 7 nucleotides align to TRBD1. The CDR3 totals 14 residues. V gave up 8 bases and J gave up 5 bases; unmatched junction bases: 8. Germline CDR1 is MNHEY and CDR2 is SVGAGI.

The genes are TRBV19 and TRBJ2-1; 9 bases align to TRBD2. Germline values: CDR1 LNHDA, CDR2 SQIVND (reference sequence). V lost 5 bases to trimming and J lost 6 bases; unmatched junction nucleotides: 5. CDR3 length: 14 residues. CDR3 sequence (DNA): TGTGCCAGTAGTCTCGAGCGGGAGGTCAATGAGCAGTTCTTC. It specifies CASSLEREVNEQFF.

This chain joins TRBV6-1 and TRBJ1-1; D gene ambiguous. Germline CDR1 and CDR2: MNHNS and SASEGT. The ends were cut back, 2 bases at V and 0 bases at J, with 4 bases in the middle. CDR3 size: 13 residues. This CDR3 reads CASSETVNTEAFF. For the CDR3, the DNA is TGTGCCAGCAGTGAAACGGTGAACACTGAAGCTTTCTTT.

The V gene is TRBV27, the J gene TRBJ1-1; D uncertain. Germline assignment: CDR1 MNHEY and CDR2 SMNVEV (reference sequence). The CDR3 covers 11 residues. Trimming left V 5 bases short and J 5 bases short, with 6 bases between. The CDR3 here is CASSRGTEAFF. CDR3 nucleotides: TGTGCCAGCAGTCGAGGGACTGAAGCTTTCTTT.

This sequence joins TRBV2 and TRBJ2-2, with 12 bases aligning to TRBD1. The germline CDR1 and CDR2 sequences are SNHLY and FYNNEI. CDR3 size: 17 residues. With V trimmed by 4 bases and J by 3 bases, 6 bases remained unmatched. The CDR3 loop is CASSVGTGGRDTGELFF. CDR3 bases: TGTGCCAGCAGTGTCGGGACAGGGGGCCGGGACACCGGGGAGCTGTTTTTT.

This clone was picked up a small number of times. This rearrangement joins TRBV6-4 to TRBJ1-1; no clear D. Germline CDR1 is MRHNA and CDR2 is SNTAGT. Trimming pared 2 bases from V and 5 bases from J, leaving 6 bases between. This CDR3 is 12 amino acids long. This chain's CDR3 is CASSDPGTEAFF. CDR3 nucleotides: TGTGCCAGCAGTGACCCGGGAACTGAAGCTTTCTTT.

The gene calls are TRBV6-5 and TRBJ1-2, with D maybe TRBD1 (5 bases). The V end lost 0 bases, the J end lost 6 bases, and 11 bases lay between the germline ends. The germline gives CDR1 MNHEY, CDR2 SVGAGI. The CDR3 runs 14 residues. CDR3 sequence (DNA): TGTGCCAGCAGTTACTCTTCGGGGGAACATGGCTACACCTTC. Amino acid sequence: CASSYSSGEHGYTF.

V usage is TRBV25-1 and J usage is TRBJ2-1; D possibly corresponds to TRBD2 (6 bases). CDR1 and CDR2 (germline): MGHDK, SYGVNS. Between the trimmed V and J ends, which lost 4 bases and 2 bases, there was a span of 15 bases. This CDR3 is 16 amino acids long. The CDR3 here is CASSAGLMLAYNEQFF. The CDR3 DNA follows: TGTGCCAGCAGTGCGGGACTGATGCTCGCCTACAATGAGCAGTTCTTC.

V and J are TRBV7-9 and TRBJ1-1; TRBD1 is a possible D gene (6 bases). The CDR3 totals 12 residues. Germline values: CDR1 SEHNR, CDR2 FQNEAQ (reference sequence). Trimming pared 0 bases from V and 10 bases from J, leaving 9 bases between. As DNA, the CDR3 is TGTGCCAGCAGCTTAGCGCAAGGGGGAGCTTTCTTT. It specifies CASSLAQGGAFF.

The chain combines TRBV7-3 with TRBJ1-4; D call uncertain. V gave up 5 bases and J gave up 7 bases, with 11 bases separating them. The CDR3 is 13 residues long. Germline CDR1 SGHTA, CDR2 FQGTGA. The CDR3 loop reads CASSRYGGEKLFF. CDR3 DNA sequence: TGTGCCAGCAGCCGATACGGTGGTGAAAAACTGTTTTTT.

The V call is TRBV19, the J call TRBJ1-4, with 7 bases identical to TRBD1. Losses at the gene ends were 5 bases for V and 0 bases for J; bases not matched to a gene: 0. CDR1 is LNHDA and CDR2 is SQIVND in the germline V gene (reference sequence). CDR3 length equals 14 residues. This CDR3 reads CASSGTATNEKLFF. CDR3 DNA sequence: TGTGCCAGTAGTGGGACAGCAACTAATGAAAAACTGTTTTTT.

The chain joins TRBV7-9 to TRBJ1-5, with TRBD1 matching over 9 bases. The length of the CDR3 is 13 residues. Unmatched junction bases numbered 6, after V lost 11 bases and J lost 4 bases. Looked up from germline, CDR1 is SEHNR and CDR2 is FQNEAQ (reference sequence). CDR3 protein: CAWGGQGNQPQHF. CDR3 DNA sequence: TGTGCCTGGGGGGGACAGGGTAATCAGCCCCAGCATTTT.

The CDR3 bases are TGTGCCAGCAGTAGTCGGCAGGAGGGGTCCTACGAGCAGTACTTC. It translates to CASSSRQEGSYEQYF. This chain connects TRBV27 to TRBJ2-7; tentative D call: TRBD2 (6 bases). The CDR3 covers 15 residues. Trimming stripped 5 bases from V and 1 base from J, with 15 bases between. CDR1 MNHEY and CDR2 SMNVEV come from the germline V gene (reference sequence).

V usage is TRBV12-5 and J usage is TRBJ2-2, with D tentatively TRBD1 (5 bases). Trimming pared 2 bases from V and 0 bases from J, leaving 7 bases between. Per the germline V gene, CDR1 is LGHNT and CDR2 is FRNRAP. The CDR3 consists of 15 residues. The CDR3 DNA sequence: TGTGCTAGTGGTTTGTGGGGCACGAACACCGGGGAGCTGTTTTTT. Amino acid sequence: CASGLWGTNTGELFF.

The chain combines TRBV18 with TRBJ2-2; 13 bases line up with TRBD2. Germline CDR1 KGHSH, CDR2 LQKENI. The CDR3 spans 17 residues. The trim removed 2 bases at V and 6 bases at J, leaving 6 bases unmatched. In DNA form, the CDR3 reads TGTGCCAGCTCACCAGTCGGGACTAGCGGGATGGCCGGGGAGCTGTTTTTT. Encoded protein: CASSPVGTSGMAGELFF.

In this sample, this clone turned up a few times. The CDR3 region is CASSELASSGAYNEQFF. DNA for the CDR3: TGTGCCAGCAGTGAATTAGCGTCTAGCGGGGCCTACAATGAGCAGTTCTTC. J is TRBJ2-1 and V is TRBV2; 9 nucleotides align to TRBD2. The CDR3 contains 17 residues. Germline V gene lookup returns CDR1 SNHLY and CDR2 FYNNEI. With V trimmed by 2 bases and J by 2 bases, 7 bases remained unmatched.

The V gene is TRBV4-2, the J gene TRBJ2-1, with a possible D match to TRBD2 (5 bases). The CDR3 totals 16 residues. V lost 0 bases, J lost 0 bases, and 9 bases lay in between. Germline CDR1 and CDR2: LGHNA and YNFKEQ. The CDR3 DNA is TGTGCCAGCAGCCAAGAAACGGGAAGCTCCTACAATGAGCAGTTCTTC. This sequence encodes CASSQETGSSYNEQFF.

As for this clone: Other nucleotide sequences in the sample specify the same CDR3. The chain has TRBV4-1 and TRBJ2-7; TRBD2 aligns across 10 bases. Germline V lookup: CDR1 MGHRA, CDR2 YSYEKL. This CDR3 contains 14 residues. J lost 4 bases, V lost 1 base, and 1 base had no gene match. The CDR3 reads CASSQGLAGYEQYF. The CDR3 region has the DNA TGCGCCAGCAGCCAAGGACTAGCGGGTTACGAGCAGTACTTC.